This is a list of T cell receptor beta chains from one sample in a study of blood T cell repertoires in COVID-19. Only in-frame clones appear in the TCRdb table, and some are missing; sequencing was by immunoSEQ multiplex PCR. This sample carries 150,000 to 250,000 clones, around 94% of them seen once, and the ten largest clones take roughly 0.76%. Sequenced: peripheral blood. These receptors originate from a man aged 25-45 years with COVID-19, enrolled during active disease. Both conserved end residues are trimmed from each CDR3. Clone size is shown for a subset of rows, as once, few, many or a class of expanded clone.

V	length	J	size	CDR3
TRBV9	10	TRBJ2-7	few	ASSATGLEQY
TRBV5-6	13	TRBJ1-2	NA	ASSPEGEGDYGYT
TRBV7-9	11	TRBJ2-7	NA	ASSLTGTGRIY
TRBV5-1	14	TRBJ2-5	NA	ASSLSGGGNQETQY
TRBV11-2	13	TRBJ1-5	NA	ASSLKGAGNQPQH
TRBV5-1	13	TRBJ1-4	NA	ASSPGGSTNEKLF
TRBV6-6	11	TRBJ1-1	NA	ASSYVEAPEAF
TRBV10-3	13	TRBJ2-2	NA	AISVDRVHTGELF
TRBV5-6	13	TRBJ1-2	NA	ASSFYGQPNYGYT
TRBV6-6	11	TRBJ1-1	NA	ASSRDRLTEAF
TRBV11-2	12	TRBJ2-3	NA	ASSFGLSTDTQY
TRBV11-2	13	TRBJ1-2	NA	ASSFGRSLGDGYT
TRBV6-1	14	TRBJ2-2	NA	ASSEFGRGDTGELF
TRBV12-3/TRBV12-4	11	TRBJ1-4	NA	ASSLGNNEKLF
TRBV19	11	TRBJ1-5	NA	ASSRQGDQPQH
TRBV28	11	TRBJ2-7	NA	ASSLGGSYEQY
TRBV2	13	TRBJ1-1	NA	ASSELQASNTEAF
TRBV7-9	11	TRBJ1-5	NA	ASSLQGDQPQH
TRBV27	12	TRBJ1-5	NA	ASGERGYNQPQH
TRBV9	12	TRBJ2-7	NA	ASSERDRAYEQY
TRBV7-9	11	TRBJ1-1	NA	ASRKQGNTEAF
TRBV6-5	12	TRBJ2-2	NA	ASSHRAGTGELF
TRBV20-1	9	TRBJ2-5	NA	SAIPRETQY
TRBV3-1/TRBV3-2	15	TRBJ1-2	NA	ASSQDVGQGFVYGYT
TRBV18	11	TRBJ1-2	NA	ASSPRGDGGYT
TRBV11-2	13	TRBJ2-7	NA	ASSFGGLAGYEQY
TRBV6-5	9	TRBJ1-2	NA	ASRAGYGYT
TRBV6-5	9	TRBJ1-2	NA	ASTPGYGYT
TRBV7-9	12	TRBJ1-3	NA	ASRKAGAGNTIY
TRBV3-1/TRBV3-2	12	TRBJ1-2	NA	ASSQEGTDYGYT
TRBV6-1	17	TRBJ1-2	NA	ASSEAGINRGRVPYGYT
TRBV3-1/TRBV3-2	14	TRBJ1-2	NA	ASSQDRGSTNYGYT
TRBV20-1	9	TRBJ2-7	NA	SAKAGHEQY
TRBV19	12	TRBJ1-4	NA	ASSTAGASEKLF
TRBV2	15	TRBJ2-7	NA	ASSEAGQGTLSYEQY
TRBV6-6	10	TRBJ2-7	NA	ASGGTSYEQY
TRBV10-3	11	TRBJ1-2	NA	AISDHTGAGYT
TRBV6-1	14	TRBJ2-5	NA	ASSESVGGPEETQY
TRBV6-5	14	TRBJ1-2	NA	ASSYQYRETGDGYT
TRBV29-1	14	TRBJ1-1	NA	SVEDPLTGGKTEAF
TRBV28	11	TRBJ1-2	NA	ASSRGAGYGYT
TRBV4-2	12	TRBJ2-7	NA	ASSQEVERALTR
TRBV14	12	TRBJ1-2	once	ASSQPGDPYGYT
TRBV7-2	14	TRBJ1-2	NA	ASSLYLARGPDGYT
TRBV5-4	13	TRBJ2-7	NA	ASSFGQGRSYEQY
TRBV14	18	TRBJ2-3	NA	ASSQRTSGGASWIADTQY
TRBV12-3/TRBV12-4	10	TRBJ1-2	NA	ASRIPQGGYT
TRBV11-2	13	TRBJ1-2	NA	ASSPASQGMQGYT
TRBV19	17	TRBJ1-2	NA	ASRFFPVAGGVGDYGYT
TRBV11-2	14	TRBJ1-5	NA	ASSLRGQGDNQPQH
TRBV4-1	11	TRBJ1-2	NA	ASSRTGESGYT
TRBV18	11	TRBJ1-1	NA	ASHRQQNTEAF
TRBV25-1	12	TRBJ1-1	NA	ASSEYGGWGGAF